The 3 T cell receptor beta chains reported below all come from one sample, sequenced in a study of low-dose radiotherapy and immunotherapy resistance in tumors. Covering alpha and beta chains, TRAV- and TRBV-specific primers were used for the first-strand cDNA. With a V-primer adapter and a constant-region primer, TCRs were amplified for 20 to 25 PCR cycles. MiXCR, run by TCRdb on the reads, gives a single entry per CDR3 protein. The data show 57,000 or so distinct CDR3 sequences, almost 25% seen once. Noted time point: before trial treatment. The sample in question was PBMCs, obtained before treatment. These receptor sequences come from a male donor with prostate cancer.

This clonotype is deemed medium-sized. The CDR3 nucleotides read TGCAGTGCCTCCAGGCTAGCGGGGGCGGCCGGGGAGCTGTTTTTT. Translated: CSASRLAGAAGELFF. The chain couples TRBV20-1 to TRBJ2-2; the match to TRBD2 covers 10 bases. The germline V gene has CDR1 DFQATT and CDR2 SNEGSKA (reference sequence). The length of the CDR3 is 15 residues. Trimming took 6 bases from V and 6 from J; bases not matched to a gene: 10.

The rearrangement joins TRBV5-1 to TRBJ2-3; weak D call: TRBD1 (6 bases). Germline loops: CDR1 SGHRS, CDR2 YFSETQ. The CDR3 extends over 15 amino acids. The ends were cut back, 3 bases at V and 2 bases at J, with 13 bases in the middle. The CDR3 coding sequence is TGCGCCAGCAGCTCAGGCAGGGGTCCCACAGATACGCAGTATTTT. Amino acids: CASSSGRGPTDTQYF.

This clonotype has ten or more counts. V usage is TRBV5-1 and J usage is TRBJ2-5; D possibly corresponds to TRBD1 (6 bases). The V end was cut by 4 bases, the J end by 5 bases, with 18 bases between. Germline loops: CDR1 SGHRS, CDR2 YFSETQ. This CDR3 has 15 residues. The CDR3 DNA follows: TGCGCCAGCAGCACCATGGGTCACAGGGTGGAGACCCAGTACTTC. The encoded protein is CASSTMGHRVETQYF.